The rows below give T cell receptor beta chains drawn from one sample of a study of T cell responses to AZD1222 COVID-19 vaccine. TCRdb keeps only in-frame clones here, not all; method: immunoSEQ multiplex PCR. Here the sample spans 90,000 to 110,000 clones, about 88% being singletons. Sequenced material: peripheral blood, taken on day 0 of AZD1222 vaccination. The receptor source for this set is an adult in good health. The conserved cysteine and the conserved F or W are not part of the CDR3 here.

TRBV4-2	TRBJ1-2	ASSQEEGQGRHGYT
TRBV15	TRBJ2-1	ATSTGYNEQF
TRBV9	TRBJ2-3	ASSGLAGAPGDTQY
TRBV3-1/TRBV3-2	TRBJ2-2	ASSHLKGELF
TRBV9	TRBJ2-1	ASSAHLKSAYNEQF
TRBV10-3	TRBJ2-3	AISESTTASTDTQY
TRBV12-3/TRBV12-4	TRBJ2-7	ASSRDTSYEQY
TRBV25-1	TRBJ1-2	ASVGDNYGYT
TRBV7-9	TRBJ1-2	ASSLSATTNYGYT
TRBV11-1	TRBJ2-7	ASSLPGGGSYEQY
TRBV7-6	TRBJ1-3	ASSLLVSSGNTIY
TRBV30	TRBJ1-2	AAGAGPNYGYT
TRBV12-3/TRBV12-4	TRBJ2-3	ASSPVTDTQY
TRBV9	TRBJ2-3	ASSVGFGADTQY
TRBV4-2	TRBJ2-1	ASTKVGTGQDEQF
TRBV7-8	TRBJ1-2	ASSLGAQNYGYT
TRBV6-5	TRBJ1-2	ASSPLDRGNHGYT
TRBV11-2	TRBJ1-1	ASSPGHITEAF
TRBV5-1	TRBJ2-3	ASSLGLAGGPDTQY
TRBV5-1	TRBJ2-3	ASSLGDRRTDTQY
TRBV12-2	TRBJ1-1	ASRQQGARTEAF
TRBV7-2	TRBJ2-1	ASSLTGLSYNEQF
TRBV4-1	TRBJ2-1	ASSQIRDPAYNEQF
TRBV18	TRBJ2-3	ASSPLADTDTQY
TRBV6-6	TRBJ1-1	ASSLGPLEAF
TRBV5-1	TRBJ2-5	ASSSPGTGTQETQY
TRBV6-1	TRBJ1-5	ASSETRGDQPQH
TRBV20-1	TRBJ1-6	SPGEGSPLH
TRBV10-3	TRBJ2-1	AISGAGIVAGDLTYNEQF
TRBV6-5	TRBJ1-2	ASSLVLEANYGYT
TRBV6-2/TRBV6-3	TRBJ2-7	ASSPLYEQY
TRBV29-1	TRBJ1-1	SGQGALAEAF
TRBV16	TRBJ1-4	ASSQSRTGFEKLF
TRBV5-1	TRBJ1-4	ASSLGQGRGTNEKLF
TRBV9	TRBJ1-2	ASSPGQGNYGYT
TRBV30	TRBJ2-7	AWSATSAYEQY
TRBV5-8	TRBJ2-1	ASSWGVSEQF
TRBV5-1	TRBJ2-5	ASSLGGGQETQY
TRBV9	TRBJ2-5	ASSSRGMAQY
TRBV5-6	TRBJ1-3	ASSLIRSSGNTIY
TRBV6-1	TRBJ2-7	ASSLREPNYEQY
TRBV6-5	TRBJ2-2	ASRPTGGFGELF
TRBV27	TRBJ2-5	ASSPTGGVKTQY
TRBV10-3	TRBJ2-1	AISEAGDEQF
TRBV18	TRBJ1-1	ASSQGVNTEAF
TRBV5-1	TRBJ2-3	ASSLQASTDTQY
TRBV30	TRBJ1-1	AWSGGQVNPGAF
TRBV3-1/TRBV3-2	TRBJ1-1	ASSQEGAGPEAF